One and the same sample provided the 19 T cell receptor beta chains below, sequenced in a study of cytotoxic CD8 clonotypes in ibrutinib-treated CLL. Profiled with immunoSEQ multiplex PCR; TCRdb holds only in-frame clones, not every one. The data contain hundreds of thousands of clones, 67% of them seen just once; the ten biggest clones take up roughly 6.7%. Sequenced here: PBMCs, sampled after 36 months of ibrutinib treatment. The source of these receptors is a human donor with chronic lymphocytic leukemia.

This chain links TRBV6-6 with TRBJ2-5; 12 nucleotides agree with TRBD1. Looked up from germline, CDR1 is MNHNY and CDR2 is SVGAGI (reference sequence). The length of the CDR3 is 15 residues. J gave up 1 base and V 6 bases, and 3 bases lay outside the gene matches. The CDR3, as DNA: TGTGCCAGCAGAAGGGACAGGGGGCTCCAAGAGACCCAGTACTTC. Translation: CASRRDRGLQETQYF.

This clone was counted only a few times. The chain carries TRBV10-1 and TRBJ2-3; D unresolved. Germline CDR1 reads WNHNN; CDR2 reads SYGVQD (reference sequence). Trimming shortened V by 2 bases and J by 0 bases, and 12 bases separated the two germline ends. CDR3 length: 16 amino acids. The CDR3 bases are TGCGCCAGCAGTGAGGGCCGGTCTGGTAGCACAGATACGCAGTATTTT. Translating gives CASSEGRSGSTDTQYF.

The chain employs TRBV29-1 and TRBJ1-1, with TRBD1 as a possible D gene (6 bases). The CDR3 consists of 15 residues. CDR1 and CDR2 from the germline V gene are SQVTM and ANQGSEA. V was shortened by 7 bases and J by 0 bases, with 18 bases between the two germline ends. CDR3 bases: TGCAGCGCGAGCCGTTACAGGGTTATGAACACTGAAGCTTTCTTT. Amino acids: CSASRYRVMNTEAFF.

The chain uses TRBV5-4 and TRBJ1-2, with D hard to call. Trimming took 4 bases from V and 5 from J, leaving 9 bases between them. The germline V gene has CDR1 SGHNT and CDR2 YYREEE (reference sequence). The CDR3 covers 12 residues. The CDR3 is CASSADGYGYTF. The CDR3 nucleotides are TGTGCCAGCAGCGCGGACGGTTATGGCTACACCTTC.

The chain recombines TRBV7-9 with TRBJ2-7, with 12 bases that match TRBD2. V lost 5 bases and J lost 4; bases outside the gene matches: 12. Germline-derived CDR1 and CDR2 are SEHNR and FQNEAQ (reference sequence). The CDR3 is 17 residues long. CDR3 protein: CASSPPVLAGGTYEQYF. The CDR3 nucleotides are TGTGCCAGCAGCCCCCCCGTACTAGCGGGAGGTACGTACGAGCAGTACTTC.

The chain joins TRBV13 to TRBJ1-4; possibly TRBD1 for D (5 bases). Germline CDR1 and CDR2: PRHDT and FYEKMQ (reference sequence). The CDR3 sequence is 15 residues long. V shed 7 bases and J shed 5 bases, with 17 bases lying between them. The CDR3 loop reads CASTEMGQLNEKLFF. The CDR3 region has the DNA TGTGCCAGCACCGAAATGGGGCAATTAAATGAAAAACTGTTTTTT. The variable domain in full, with the rest retrieved from reference TRBV13 and TRBJ1-4, is AAGVIQSPRHLIKEKRETATLKCYPIPRHDTVYWYQQGPGQDPQFLISFYEKMQSDKGSIPDRFSAQQFSDYHSELNMSSLELGDSALYFCASTEMGQLNEKLFFGSGTQLSVL.

This clone was observed a few times. V gene TRBV4-2 combines with J gene TRBJ2-2; D unresolved. The CDR3 has 14 amino acids. Per the germline V gene, CDR1 is LGHNA and CDR2 is YNFKEQ. The V end lost 0 bases, the J end lost 9 bases, and 11 bases lay between the germline ends. The DNA for the CDR3 is TGTGCCAGCAGCCAAGATTTGAACAAATGGGAGCTGTTTTTT. Its protein product is CASSQDLNKWELFF.

This rearrangement joins TRBV5-1 to TRBJ1-4; 9 bases match TRBD1. The CDR3 spans 16 residues. Germline V gene sequence: CDR1 SGHRS, CDR2 YFSETQ. The V gene end was trimmed by 4 bases and the J gene end by 0 bases; junction bases not matched to a gene: 4. The CDR3 region is CASSLGQGATNEKLFF. DNA of the CDR3: TGCGCCAGCAGCCTGGGACAGGGTGCAACTAATGAAAAACTGTTTTTT.

Here the CDR3 DNA reads TGTGCCAGCAGCGAAAGGACAGTTGAGCAGTTCTTC. It specifies CASSERTVEQFF. V and J are TRBV7-9 and TRBJ2-1, with D maybe TRBD1 (6 bases). Germline V lookup: CDR1 SEHNR, CDR2 FQNEAQ (reference sequence). Trimming took off 5 bases at V and 9 bases at J, with 11 bases between the two ends. This CDR3 has 12 residues.

The V call is TRBV10-3, the J call TRBJ2-7; maybe TRBD2 (5 bases). CDR1 ENHRY and CDR2 SYGVKD come from the germline V gene. CDR3 length: 14 amino acids. The CDR3 sequence is CASESGEMVYEQYF. The CDR3, as DNA: TGTGCTTCCGAGAGCGGAGAGATGGTATACGAGCAGTACTTC.

The chain links TRBV4-2 to TRBJ1-2; D is unresolved. Germline-derived CDR1 and CDR2 are LGHNA and YNFKEQ. Trimming cost V 0 bases and J 5 bases, with 13 bases left between them. The CDR3 has 15 residues. The CDR3 sequence is CASSQDTGREYGYTF. The CDR3 bases are TGTGCCAGCAGCCAAGATACCGGCAGAGAATATGGCTACACCTTC.

The chain joins TRBV6-6 to TRBJ2-7; 12 nucleotides agree with TRBD2. Unmatched junction bases numbered 6, after V lost 6 bases and J lost 3 bases. CDR3 size: 15 residues. Looked up from germline, CDR1 is MNHNY and CDR2 is SVGAGI (reference sequence). The CDR3: CASRRLAGVGYEQYF. The CDR3 DNA reads TGTGCCAGCAGGAGACTAGCGGGAGTTGGCTACGAGCAGTACTTC.

V gene TRBV15 combines with J gene TRBJ1-2; TRBD1 aligns across 9 bases. Germline V lookup: CDR1 LNHNV, CDR2 YYDKDF (reference sequence). V gave up 1 base and J gave up 8 bases; unmatched junction bases: 8. The CDR3 totals 15 residues. This CDR3 reads CATSRVGQGIGGYTF. CDR3 sequence (DNA): TGTGCCACCAGCAGAGTGGGACAGGGAATTGGAGGCTACACCTTC.

This chain's CDR3 is CASGYPDFYNEQFF. The CDR3 DNA sequence: TGTGCTAGTGGTTACCCCGACTTTTACAATGAGCAGTTCTTC. The V call is TRBV12-5, the J call TRBJ2-1; D gene unclear. In germline, CDR1 is LGHNT, CDR2 FRNRAP. Trimming left V 4 bases short and J 4 bases short, with 11 bases between. CDR3 length: 14 residues.

The J gene is TRBJ1-6, the V gene TRBV11-2; no reliable D call. This CDR3 is 16 amino acids long. Germline V lookup: CDR1 SGHAT, CDR2 FQNNGV. V shed 1 base and J shed 6 bases, with 13 bases lying between them. The CDR3 DNA reads as TGTGCCAGCAGCTTAGTTTGGAATAGGAGTAATTCACCCCTCCACTTT. Its protein product is CASSLVWNRSNSPLHF.

The rearrangement links TRBV29-1 to TRBJ1-2, with 9 bases that match TRBD1. After removal of 4 bases from V and 6 bases from J, the junction contained 9 bases not matched to a gene. The CDR3 extends over 14 amino acids. Germline assignment: CDR1 SQVTM and CDR2 ANQGSEA. As DNA, the CDR3 is TGCAGCGTTGGGGGGGACAGGGCGATAGATGGCTACACCTTC. Translating it yields CSVGGDRAIDGYTF.

The chain uses TRBV2 and TRBJ2-5; maybe TRBD1 (6 bases). Trimming shortened V by 4 bases and J by 8 bases, and 11 bases separated the two germline ends. The CDR3 is made up of 12 amino acids. The germline V gene has CDR1 SNHLY and CDR2 FYNNEI. CDR3 sequence reads: CASSAQGRTQYF. In DNA, the CDR3 is TGTGCCAGCAGTGCACAGGGTCGCACCCAGTACTTC.

This sequence joins TRBV5-4 and TRBJ1-2; tentative D call: TRBD1 (6 bases). The CDR3 consists of 13 residues. CDR1 and CDR2 from the germline V gene are SGHNT and YYREEE (reference sequence). V dropped 4 bases and J dropped 8 bases, with 15 bases sitting between them. The CDR3: CASSVTGFEGYTF. The CDR3 DNA reads TGTGCCAGCAGCGTAACAGGGTTTGAGGGCTACACCTTC.

The V call is TRBV29-1, the J call TRBJ2-1; 9 bases fit TRBD2. The germline V gene encodes CDR1 SQVTM and CDR2 ANQGSEA. J was trimmed by 15 bases and V by 3 bases; bases with no gene match: 9. This CDR3 is built from 12 residues. CDR3 in amino acids: CSVDTREGPRFF. For the CDR3, the DNA is TGCAGCGTTGACACGCGGGAGGGGCCGCGGTTCTTC.